This T cell receptor (beta chain) was identified in a study of shared clonotypes between healthy human individuals. A deep-level run was used for the assay. Profiling relied on immunoSEQ multiplex PCR, and the TCRdb table lists in-frame clones only, not all of them. The data contain about 730,000 clones, 72% of them seen just once; the ten biggest clones take up about 1.7%. This clone was observed a handful of times. Its antigen is unknown. Points from the study as a whole: Sampling involved blood alone; tissue repertoires likely differ. Relative to clonotypes present in all four donors, those not shared had lower generation probabilities.

Donors, without exception, were Caucasian adults residing in Nashville, Tennessee. The clonotype was recovered from a woman aged 25 to 45 in good health. Sequencing was done on a sample of memory CD4+ T cells sorted from blood. Subset indicated: CD45RA-negative fraction.

The CDR3 spells CASSEEAAPGHEQYF. The CDR3, as DNA: TGCGCCAGCAGTGAGGAAGCGGCCCCAGGCCACGAGCAGTACTTC. V gene TRBV10-1 combines with J gene TRBJ2-7; D might be TRBD2 (5 bases). This CDR3 has 15 amino acids. CDR1 and CDR2 from the germline V gene are WNHNN and SYGVQD (reference sequence). V was shortened by 2 bases and J by 5 bases, with 16 bases between the two germline ends.